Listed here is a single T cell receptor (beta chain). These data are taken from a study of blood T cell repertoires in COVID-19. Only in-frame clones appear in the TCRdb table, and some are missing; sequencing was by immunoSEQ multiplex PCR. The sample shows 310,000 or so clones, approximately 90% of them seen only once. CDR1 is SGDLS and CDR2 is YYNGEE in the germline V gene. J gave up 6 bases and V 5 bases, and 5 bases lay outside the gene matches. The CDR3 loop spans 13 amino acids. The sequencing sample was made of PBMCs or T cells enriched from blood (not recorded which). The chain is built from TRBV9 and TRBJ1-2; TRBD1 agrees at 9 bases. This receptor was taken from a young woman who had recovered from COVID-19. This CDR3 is CASRATGGNGYTF. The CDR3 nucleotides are TGTGCCAGCAGGGCGACAGGGGGAAATGGCTACACCTTC.